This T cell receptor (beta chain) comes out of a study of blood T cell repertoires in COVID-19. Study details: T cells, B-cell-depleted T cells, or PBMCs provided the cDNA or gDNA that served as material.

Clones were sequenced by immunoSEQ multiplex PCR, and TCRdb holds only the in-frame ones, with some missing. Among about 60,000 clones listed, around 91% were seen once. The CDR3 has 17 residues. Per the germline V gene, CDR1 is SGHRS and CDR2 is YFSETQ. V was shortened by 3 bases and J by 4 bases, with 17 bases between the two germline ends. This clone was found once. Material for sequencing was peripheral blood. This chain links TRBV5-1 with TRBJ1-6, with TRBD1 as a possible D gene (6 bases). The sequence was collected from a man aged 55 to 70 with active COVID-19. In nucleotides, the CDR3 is TGCGCCAGCAGCTCGAAGGGGGGGCTCCCATATAATTCACCCCTCCACTTT. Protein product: CASSSKGGLPYNSPLHF. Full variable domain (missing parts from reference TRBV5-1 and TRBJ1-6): KAGVTQTPRYLIKTRGQQVTLSCSPISGHRSVSWYQQTPGQGLQFLFEYFSETQRNKGNFPGRFSGRQFSNSRSEMNVSTLELGDSALYLCASSSKGGLPYNSPLHFGNGTRLTVT.